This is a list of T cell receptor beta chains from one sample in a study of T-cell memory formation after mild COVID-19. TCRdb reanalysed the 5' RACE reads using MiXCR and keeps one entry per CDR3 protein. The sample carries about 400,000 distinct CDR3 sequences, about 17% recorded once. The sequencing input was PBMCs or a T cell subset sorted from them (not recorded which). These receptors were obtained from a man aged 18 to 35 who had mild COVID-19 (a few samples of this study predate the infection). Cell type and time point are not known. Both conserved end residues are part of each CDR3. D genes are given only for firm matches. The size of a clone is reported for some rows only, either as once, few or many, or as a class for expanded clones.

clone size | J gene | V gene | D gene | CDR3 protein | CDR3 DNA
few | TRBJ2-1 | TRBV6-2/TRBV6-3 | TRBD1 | CASSYRDRTNNEQFF | TGTGCCAGCAGTTACCGGGACAGAACAAACAATGAGCAGTTCTTC
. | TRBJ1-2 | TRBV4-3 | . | CASTLRGSYYGYTF | TGCGCCAGCACCCTGAGGGGAAGCTACTATGGCTACACCTTC
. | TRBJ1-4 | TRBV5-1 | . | CASTPSPNEKLFF | TGCGCCAGCACCCCCAGCCCTAATGAAAAACTGTTTTTT
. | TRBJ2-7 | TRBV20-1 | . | CSARESRGTYEQYF | TGCAGTGCTAGGGAAAGTAGGGGGACCTACGAGCAGTACTTC
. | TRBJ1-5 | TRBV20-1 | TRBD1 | CSAGDRVGQPQHF | TGCAGTGCGGGGGACAGGGTAGGACAGCCCCAGCATTTT
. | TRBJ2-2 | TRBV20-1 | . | CSARPIGTGELFF | TGCAGTGCTAGACCTATTGGGACCGGGGAGCTGTTTTTT
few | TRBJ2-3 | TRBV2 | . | CASTMIEGDLTDTQYF | TGTGCCAGCACCATGATTGAAGGGGACCTCACAGATACGCAGTATTTT
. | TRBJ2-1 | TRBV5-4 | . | CASSPPRSGYYNEQFF | TGTGCCAGCAGCCCCCCAAGGAGCGGGTACTACAATGAGCAGTTCTTC
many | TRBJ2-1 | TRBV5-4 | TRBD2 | CASNSAGVFNEQFF | TGTGCCAGCAACTCTGCGGGGGTCTTCAATGAGCAGTTCTTC
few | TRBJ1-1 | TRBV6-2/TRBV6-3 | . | CASRLSGGDTEAFF | TGTGCCAGCAGGCTAAGTGGCGGCGACACTGAAGCTTTCTTT
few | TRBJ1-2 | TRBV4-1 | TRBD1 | CASRTPGQGAASYTF | TGCGCCAGCAGAACACCGGGACAGGGGGCGGCGAGCTACACCTTC
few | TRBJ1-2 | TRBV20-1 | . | CSASLEAGYTF | TGCAGTGCTAGTTTAGAGGCGGGCTACACCTTC
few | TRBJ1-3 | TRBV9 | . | CASSVATLSGNTIYF | TGTGCCAGCAGCGTAGCTACTCTCTCTGGAAACACCATATATTTT
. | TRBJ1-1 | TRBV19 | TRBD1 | CASRHWTGVLSTEAFF | TGTGCCAGTAGACACTGGACAGGGGTATTGAGCACTGAAGCTTTCTTT
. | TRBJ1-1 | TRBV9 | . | CASSVGGGAEAFF | TGTGCCAGCAGCGTAGGAGGAGGGGCTGAAGCTTTCTTT
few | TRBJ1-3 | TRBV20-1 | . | CSAVHDGGNTIYF | TGCAGTGCCGTCCATGATGGGGGAAACACCATATATTTT
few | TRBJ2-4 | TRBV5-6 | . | CASSLVGIQNIQYF | TGTGCCAGCAGCTTGGTAGGGATCCAAAACATTCAGTACTTC
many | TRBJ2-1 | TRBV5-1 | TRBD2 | CASSSGLAGGLYSSGNEQFF | TGCGCCAGCAGCTCCGGACTAGCGGGGGGGCTATATTCATCAGGCAATGAGCAGTTCTTC
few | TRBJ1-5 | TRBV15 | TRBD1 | CATSRGDGQGANQPQHF | TGTGCCACCAGCAGAGGAGACGGACAGGGGGCTAATCAGCCCCAGCATTTT
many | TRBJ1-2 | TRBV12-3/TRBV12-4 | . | CASSPSRGERGYTF | TGTGCCAGCAGCCCCAGTCGGGGCGAACGTGGCTACACCTTC
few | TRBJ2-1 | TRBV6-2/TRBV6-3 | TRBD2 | CASSPGGADEQFF | TGTGCCAGCAGTCCCGGGGGGGCGGATGAGCAGTTCTTC
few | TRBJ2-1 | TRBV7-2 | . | CASSSQVGWRGEQFF | TGTGCCAGCAGCTCGCAGGTAGGATGGCGCGGTGAGCAGTTCTTC
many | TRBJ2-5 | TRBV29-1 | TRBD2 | CSVDGPSGQETQYF | TGCAGCGTTGATGGCCCTAGCGGGCAAGAGACCCAGTACTTC
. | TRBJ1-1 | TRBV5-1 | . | CASSLGEMNTEAFF | TGCGCCAGCAGCTTGGGGGAAATGAACACTGAAGCTTTCTTT
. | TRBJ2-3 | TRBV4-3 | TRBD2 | CASSGRLAGDGTDTQYF | TGCGCCAGCAGCGGACGACTAGCGGGGGACGGCACAGATACGCAGTATTTT
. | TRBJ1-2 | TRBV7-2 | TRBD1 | CASSRTGTGYGYTF | TGTGCCAGCAGCCGGACCGGGACAGGGTATGGCTACACCTTC
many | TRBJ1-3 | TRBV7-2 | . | CASSPRGLERNTIYF | TGTGCCAGCAGCCCTAGAGGACTTGAAAGAAACACCATATATTTT
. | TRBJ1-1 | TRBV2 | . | CASSEGEGDKAFF | TGTGCCAGCAGTGAAGGGGAAGGGGACAAAGCTTTCTTT
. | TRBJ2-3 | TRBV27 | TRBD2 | CASSFQRGGSDTQYF | TGTGCCAGCAGTTTCCAGCGGGGGGGCTCAGATACGCAGTATTTT
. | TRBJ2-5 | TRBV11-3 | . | CASSLRTGHRETQYF | TGTGCCAGCAGCTTAAGAACCGGACACCGGGAGACCCAGTACTTC
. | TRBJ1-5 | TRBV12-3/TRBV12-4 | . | CASSFRGPQHF | TGTGCCAGCAGTTTCAGGGGGCCCCAGCATTTT
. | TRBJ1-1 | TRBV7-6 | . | CASSLGPRGTLLAREAFF | TGTGCCAGCAGCTTAGGCCCGCGGGGCACTTTACTTGCCAGGGAAGCTTTCTTT
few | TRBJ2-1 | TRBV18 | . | CASSRDTYNEQFF | TGTGCCAGCTCACGGGACACCTACAATGAGCAGTTCTTC